The sequence of this T cell receptor (beta chain) was determined in a study of blood T cell repertoires in COVID-19. Study overall: The samples span acute and convalescent COVID-19 from the United States, Italy and Spain.

Authors' processing steps: Cell counts per sample came from amplifying reference gene primers. TCRdb's copy holds only in-frame clones and misses some; the assay was immunoSEQ multiplex PCR. V and J calls and clone size are as listed in that table; D and trimming were resolved from the DNA. Of more than 150,000 clones in the sample, around 85% are singletons; the top ten hold roughly 20%. This CDR3 region has 16 residues. In germline, CDR1 is KGHSH, CDR2 LQKENI. Trimming took 5 bases from V and 5 from J; bases not matched to a gene: 11. This TCR was recovered from a man between 65 and 79 years old with active or convalescent COVID-19. The genes are TRBV18 and TRBJ2-7, with TRBD1 identical over 11 bases. The material sequenced was peripheral blood. In DNA, the CDR3 is TGTGCCAGCTCAACAGGAGGACAGGGGGCAGGTAACGAGCAGTACTTC. It is translated as CASSTGGQGAGNEQYF.